Sequencing of this TCR beta chain was carried out in a study of T cell repertoires in cytomegalovirus infection. Study information: Recently identified HLA-C-restricted CMV epitopes and well-studied HLA-B-restricted CMV epitopes were used by the study. Study outcomes and limitations: Ex vivo responses were dominated by HLA-C-restricted CMV-specific TCR beta clonotypes.

This clonotype was counted only a few times. Its antigen is currently unknown. TCRdb redid the calling of the reads with MiXCR, one entry per CDR3 protein. Counted here are about 920,000 distinct CDR3 sequences, approximately 31% occurring once; the ten biggest clones make up around 15%. CDR3 length: 14 residues. Germline CDR1 and CDR2: ENHRY and SYGVKD. V shed 6 bases, J shed 6 bases, and the junction held 10 bases outside the gene matches. V gene TRBV10-3 combines with J gene TRBJ2-7; 8 bases are a match to TRBD2. Sample: cultured CD8+ T cells from PBMCs, taken from culture after CMV antigen stimulation. The clonotype comes from a human donor in good health (CMV status not recorded). Some clones in this sample may be carry-over from other donors' samples. The CDR3 region has the DNA TGTGCCATCAGCTCAGCGGGGGCTCCGGGCGAGCAGTACTTC. Translating it yields CAISSAGAPGEQYF.